The TCR beta chain described here comes from a study of regulatory T cells in long-lasting Graves disease. Time point of the sample: newly diagnosed GD, antithyroid drugs for less than 3 months. PBMC RNA was the source of the TCR library. To make TCR beta libraries, researchers used iRepertoire HTBI primers and Arm-PCR of CDR3 regions. One entry per CDR3 protein, called by TCRdb with MiXCR from the multiplex PCR reads. Among 530,000 or so distinct CDR3 sequences listed, around 15% were seen once. CDR1 and CDR2 from the germline V gene are SGHAT and FQNNGV. The CDR3 loop spans 16 amino acids. Losses at the gene ends were 1 base for V and 0 bases for J; bases not matched to a gene: 6. Ten or more counts support this clonotype. This same sample was also taken into another study, of T cells in Graves' hyperthyroidism and ophthalmopathy.

This receptor was taken from a man aged 18 to 30 with Graves disease. Sequencing used peripheral blood mononuclear cells (PBMCs), obtained at new diagnosis, from a patient treated with antithyroid drugs. This chain joins TRBV11-2 and TRBJ2-7; TRBD1 agrees at 7 bases. The CDR3 reads CASSLVPRDSSYEQYF. CDR3 bases: TGTGCCAGCAGCTTAGTTCCCCGGGACAGCTCCTACGAGCAGTACTTC.